This T cell receptor beta chain emerged from a study of cytomegalovirus exposure and HLA in healthy donors. Study overall: Of roughly 360 genotyped donors, roughly 81% grouped in the Caucasian-associated ancestry cluster. Regarding the study as a whole: In vitro data verified a few CMV-associated chains as specific for CMV antigens. It was only CMV serostatus that was available as immune exposure information.

Primers for the PCR totalled 60 Vbeta and 13 Jbeta. Produced via immunoSEQ multiplex PCR; TCRdb's table is partial and in-frame only. The table includes over 150,000 clones, roughly 79% detected once. V was clipped by 4 bases and J by 2 bases; unmatched bases: 5. Per germline, CDR1 LNHDA and CDR2 SQIVND (reference sequence). This CDR3 region has 15 residues. Details on this clone: Its antigen is undetermined.

The rearrangement uses TRBV19 and TRBJ2-7; 10 nucleotides line up with TRBD1. This TCR came from a woman aged 50 to 60 in good health and CMV-seronegative. Sequencing input: PBMCs. The CDR3 sequence: CASSKTGGFTYEQYF. The CDR3 DNA sequence: TGTGCCAGTAGTAAGACAGGGGGCTTCACCTACGAGCAGTACTTC.